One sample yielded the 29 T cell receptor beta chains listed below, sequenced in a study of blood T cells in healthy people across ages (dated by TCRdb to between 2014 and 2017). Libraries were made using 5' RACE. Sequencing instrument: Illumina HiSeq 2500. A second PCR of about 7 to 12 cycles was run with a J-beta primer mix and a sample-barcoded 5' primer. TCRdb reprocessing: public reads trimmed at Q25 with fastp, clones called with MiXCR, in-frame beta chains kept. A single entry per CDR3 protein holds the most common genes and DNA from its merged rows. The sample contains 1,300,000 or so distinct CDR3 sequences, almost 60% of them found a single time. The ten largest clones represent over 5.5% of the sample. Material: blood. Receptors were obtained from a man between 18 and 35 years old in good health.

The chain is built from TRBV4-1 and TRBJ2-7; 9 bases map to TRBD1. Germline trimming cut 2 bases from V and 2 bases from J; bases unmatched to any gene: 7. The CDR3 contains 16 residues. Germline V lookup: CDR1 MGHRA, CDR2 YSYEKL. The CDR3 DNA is TGCGCCAGCAGCCAATTATGGGACAGGGATACCTACGAGCAGTACTTC. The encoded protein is CASSQLWDRDTYEQYF.

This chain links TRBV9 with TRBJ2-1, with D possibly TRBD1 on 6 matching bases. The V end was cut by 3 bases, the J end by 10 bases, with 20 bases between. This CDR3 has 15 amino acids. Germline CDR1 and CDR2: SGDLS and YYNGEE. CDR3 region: CASSADRSEKREQFF. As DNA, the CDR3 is TGTGCCAGCAGCGCTGACAGGAGCGAGAAGAGAGAGCAGTTCTTC.

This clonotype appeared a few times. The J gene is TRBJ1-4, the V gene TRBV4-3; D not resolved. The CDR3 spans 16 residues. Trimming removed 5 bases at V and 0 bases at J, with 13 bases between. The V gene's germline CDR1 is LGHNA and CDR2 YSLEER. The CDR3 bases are TGCGCCAGCAGCTTTTCCCCGGCACCAACTAATGAAAAACTGTTTTTT. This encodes CASSFSPAPTNEKLFF.

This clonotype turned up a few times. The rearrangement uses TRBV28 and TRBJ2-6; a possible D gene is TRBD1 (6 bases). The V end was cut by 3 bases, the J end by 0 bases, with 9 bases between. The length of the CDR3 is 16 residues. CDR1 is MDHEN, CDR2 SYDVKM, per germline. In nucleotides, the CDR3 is TGTGCCAGCAGTTTTACAGGGAGCTCTGGGGCCAACGTCCTGACTTTC. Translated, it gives CASSFTGSSGANVLTF.

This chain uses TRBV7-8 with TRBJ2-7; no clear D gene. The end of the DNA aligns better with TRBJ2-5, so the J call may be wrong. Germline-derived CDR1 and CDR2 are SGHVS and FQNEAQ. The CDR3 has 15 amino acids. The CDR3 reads CASSLVRLLEETQYF. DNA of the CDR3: TGTGCCAGCAGCTTAGTTAGGCTACTCGAAGAGACCCAGTACTTC.

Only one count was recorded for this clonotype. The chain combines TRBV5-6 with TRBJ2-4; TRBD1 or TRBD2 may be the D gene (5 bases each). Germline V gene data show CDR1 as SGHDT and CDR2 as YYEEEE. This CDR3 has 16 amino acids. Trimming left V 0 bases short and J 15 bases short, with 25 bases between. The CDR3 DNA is TGTGCCAGCAGCTTGGACAGTAGGGGACCAAAAAACTCCCTGTACTTC. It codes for CASSLDSRGPKNSLYF.

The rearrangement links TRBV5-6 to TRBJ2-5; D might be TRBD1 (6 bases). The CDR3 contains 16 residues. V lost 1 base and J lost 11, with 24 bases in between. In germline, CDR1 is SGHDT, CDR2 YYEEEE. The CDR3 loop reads CASSLIRQGNYNEQYF. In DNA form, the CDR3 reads TGTGCCAGCAGCTTGATTCGCCAGGGGAACTACAATGAGCAGTACTTC.

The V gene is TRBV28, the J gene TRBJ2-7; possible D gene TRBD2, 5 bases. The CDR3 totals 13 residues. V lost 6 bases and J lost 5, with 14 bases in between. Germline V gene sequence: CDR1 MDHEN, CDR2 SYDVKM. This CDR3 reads CASSGEFQDEQYF. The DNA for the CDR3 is TGTGCCAGCAGCGGGGAGTTTCAGGACGAGCAGTACTTC.

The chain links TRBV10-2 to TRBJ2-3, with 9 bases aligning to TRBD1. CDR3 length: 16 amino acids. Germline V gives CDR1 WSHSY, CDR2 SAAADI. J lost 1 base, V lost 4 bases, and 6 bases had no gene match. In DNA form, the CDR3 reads TGCGCCAGCAGTGCTGACAGGGGGGTTGGCACAGATACGCAGTATTTT. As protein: CASSADRGVGTDTQYF.

CDR3 bases: TGTGCCAGCAGTTTATCGACGGGACAGGGTTCCTACGAGCAGTACTTC. Translated: CASSLSTGQGSYEQYF. The rearrangement uses TRBV27 and TRBJ2-7; 9 nucleotides match TRBD1. In germline, CDR1 is MNHEY, CDR2 SMNVEV (reference sequence). CDR3 length equals 16 residues. After removal of 0 bases from V and 1 base from J, the junction contained 4 bases not matched to a gene.

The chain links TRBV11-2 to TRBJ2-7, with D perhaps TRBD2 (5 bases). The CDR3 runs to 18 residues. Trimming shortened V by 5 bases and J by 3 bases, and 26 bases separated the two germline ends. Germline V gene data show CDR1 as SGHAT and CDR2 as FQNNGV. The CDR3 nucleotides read TGTGCCAGCAGCCCCGATATGGGGAGAGAAACTTTGCGCTACGAGCAGTACTTC. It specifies CASSPDMGRETLRYEQYF. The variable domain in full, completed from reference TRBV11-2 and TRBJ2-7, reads EAGVAQSPRYKIIEKRQSVAFWCNPISGHATLYWYQQILGQGPKLLIQFQNNGVVDDSQLPKDRFSAERLKGVDSTLKIQPAKLEDSAVYLCASSPDMGRETLRYEQYFGPGTRLTVT.

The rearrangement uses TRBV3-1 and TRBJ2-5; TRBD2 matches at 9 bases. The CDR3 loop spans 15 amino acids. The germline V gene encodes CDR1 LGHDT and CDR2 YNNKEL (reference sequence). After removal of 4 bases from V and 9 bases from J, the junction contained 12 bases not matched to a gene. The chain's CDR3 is CASSRLSSGAKAQYF. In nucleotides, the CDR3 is TGTGCCAGCAGCCGTCTCTCTAGCGGGGCTAAAGCCCAGTACTTC.

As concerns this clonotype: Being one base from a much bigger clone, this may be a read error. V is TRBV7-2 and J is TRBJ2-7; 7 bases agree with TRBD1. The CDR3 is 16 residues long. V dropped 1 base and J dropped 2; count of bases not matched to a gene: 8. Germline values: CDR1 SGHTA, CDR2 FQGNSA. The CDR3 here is CASSLGTRDSTYEQYF. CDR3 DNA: TGTGCCAGCAGCTTAGGGACCCGGGACAGTACCTACGAGCAGTACTTC.

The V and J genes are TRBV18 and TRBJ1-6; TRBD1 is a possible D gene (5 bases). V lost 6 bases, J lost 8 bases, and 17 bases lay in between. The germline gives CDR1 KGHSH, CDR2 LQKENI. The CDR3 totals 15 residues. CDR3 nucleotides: TGTGCCAGCTCCTTGTCTCGTCAGGGCGATTCACCCCTCCACTTT. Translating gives CASSLSRQGDSPLHF.

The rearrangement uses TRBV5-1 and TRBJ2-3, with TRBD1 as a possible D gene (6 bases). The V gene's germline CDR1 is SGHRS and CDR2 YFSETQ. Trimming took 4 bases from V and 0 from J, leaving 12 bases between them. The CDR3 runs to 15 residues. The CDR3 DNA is TGCGCCAGCAGCGCAGGACAGACTAGCACAGATACGCAGTATTTT. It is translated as CASSAGQTSTDTQYF.

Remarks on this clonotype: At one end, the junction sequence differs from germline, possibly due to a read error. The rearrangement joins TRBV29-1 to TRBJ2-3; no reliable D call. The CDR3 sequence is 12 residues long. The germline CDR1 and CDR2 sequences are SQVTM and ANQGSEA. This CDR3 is CSVEGGTDTLYF. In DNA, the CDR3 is TGCAGCGTTGAAGGAGGCACAGATACGCTGTATTTT.

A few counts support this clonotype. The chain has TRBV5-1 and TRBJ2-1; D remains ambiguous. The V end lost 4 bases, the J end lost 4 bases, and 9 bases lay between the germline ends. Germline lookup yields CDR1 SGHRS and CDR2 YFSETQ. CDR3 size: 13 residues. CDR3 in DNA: TGCGCCAGCAGCATTGACGGATACAATGAGCAGTTCTTC. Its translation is CASSIDGYNEQFF.

CDR3 amino acids: CASSSIAGPAGTQYF. The CDR3 nucleotides are TGTGCCAGCAGCTCAATAGCGGGTCCGGCGGGGACCCAGTACTTC. The chain joins TRBV11-2 to TRBJ2-5; 7 nucleotides match TRBD2. The CDR3 has 15 residues. Germline CDR1 SGHAT, CDR2 FQNNGV. J gave up 7 bases and V 4 bases, and 12 bases lay outside the gene matches.

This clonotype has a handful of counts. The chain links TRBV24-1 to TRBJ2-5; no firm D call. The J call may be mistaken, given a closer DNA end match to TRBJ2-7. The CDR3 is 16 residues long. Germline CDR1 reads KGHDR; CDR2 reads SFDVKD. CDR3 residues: CATSDHRRRSPYEQYF. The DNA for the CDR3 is TGTGCCACCAGTGATCATCGACGGAGATCACCCTACGAGCAGTACTTC.

The CDR3 sequence: CATSNGVDRSSYEQYF. CDR3 DNA: TGTGCCACCAGCAACGGGGTCGACAGGTCCTCCTACGAGCAGTACTTC. This chain uses TRBV15 with TRBJ2-7; tentatively, D is TRBD1 (6 bases). From germline, CDR1 is LNHNV and CDR2 YYDKDF (reference sequence). The CDR3 spans 16 residues. V lost 4 bases and J lost 0, with 16 bases in between.

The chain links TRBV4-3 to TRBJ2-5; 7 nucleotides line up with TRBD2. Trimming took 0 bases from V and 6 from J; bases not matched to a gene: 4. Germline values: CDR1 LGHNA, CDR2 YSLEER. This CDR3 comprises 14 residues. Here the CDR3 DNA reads TGCGCCAGCAGCCAAGATTGGGGGGGAAAGACCCAGTACTTC. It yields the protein CASSQDWGGKTQYF.

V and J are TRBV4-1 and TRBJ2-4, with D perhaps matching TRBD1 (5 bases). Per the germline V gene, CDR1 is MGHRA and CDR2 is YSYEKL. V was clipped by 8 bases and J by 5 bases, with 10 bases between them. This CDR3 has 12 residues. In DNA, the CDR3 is TGCGCCAGCCAGGGATTGGAAAACATTCAGTACTTC. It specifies CASQGLENIQYF.

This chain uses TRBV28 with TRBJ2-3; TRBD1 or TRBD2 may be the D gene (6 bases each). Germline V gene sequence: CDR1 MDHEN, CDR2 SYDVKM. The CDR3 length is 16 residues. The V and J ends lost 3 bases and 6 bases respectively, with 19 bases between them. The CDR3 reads CASSFLLGGGADTQYF. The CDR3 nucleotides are TGTGCCAGCAGTTTCCTCTTGGGGGGCGGCGCGGATACGCAGTATTTT.

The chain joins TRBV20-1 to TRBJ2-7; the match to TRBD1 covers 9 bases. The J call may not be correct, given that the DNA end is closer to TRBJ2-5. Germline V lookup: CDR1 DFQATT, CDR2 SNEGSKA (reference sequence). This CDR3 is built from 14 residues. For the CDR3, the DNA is TGCAGTGCTCGAGCCTACAGGGGGCTAGAGACCCAGTACTTC. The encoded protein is CSARAYRGLETQYF.

DNA of the CDR3: TGTGCCACCAGGGGGGAGGGATCAAGAACCTCTGGGGCCAACGTCCTGACTTTC. This sequence encodes CATRGEGSRTSGANVLTF. V and J are TRBV24-1 and TRBJ2-6; 7 nucleotides line up with TRBD2. V shed 7 bases, J shed 0 bases, and the junction held 11 bases outside the gene matches. The length of the CDR3 is 18 residues. The V gene's germline CDR1 is KGHDR and CDR2 SFDVKD.

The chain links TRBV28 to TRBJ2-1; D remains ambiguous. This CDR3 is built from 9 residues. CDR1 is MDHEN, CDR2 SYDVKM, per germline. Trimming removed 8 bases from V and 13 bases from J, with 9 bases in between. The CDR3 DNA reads TGTGCCAGCCGCAAGGACCAGTTCTTC. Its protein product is CASRKDQFF.

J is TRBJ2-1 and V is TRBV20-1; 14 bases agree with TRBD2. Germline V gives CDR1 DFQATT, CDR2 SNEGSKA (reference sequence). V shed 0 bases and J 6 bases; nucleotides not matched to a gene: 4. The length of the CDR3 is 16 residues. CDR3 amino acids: CSAREGLAGGSNEQFF. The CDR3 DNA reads TGCAGTGCTAGAGAAGGACTAGCGGGAGGCTCCAATGAGCAGTTCTTC.

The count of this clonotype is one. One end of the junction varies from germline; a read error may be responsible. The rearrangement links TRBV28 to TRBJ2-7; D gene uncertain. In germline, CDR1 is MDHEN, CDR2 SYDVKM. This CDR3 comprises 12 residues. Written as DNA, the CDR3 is TGTGACAGCAGTTTCGCCCCCTACGAGCAGTACTTC. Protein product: CDSSFAPYEQYF.

The CDR3 protein is CASRGLLHTDTQYF. In DNA form, the CDR3 reads TGTGCCAGCAGGGGATTACTTCACACAGATACGCAGTATTTT. This sequence joins TRBV6-1 and TRBJ2-3; D is unclear. The V gene lost 6 bases and the J gene lost 2 bases, with 12 bases spanning the gap. CDR3 size: 14 residues. Germline V CDR1 and CDR2: MNHNS, SASEGT.